The T cell receptor beta chain under discussion was sequenced for a study of blood T cell repertoires in COVID-19. Overall study: Donors in the United States, Italy and Spain gave samples during acute or convalescent COVID-19.

Germline CDR1 MNHEY, CDR2 SMNVEV (reference sequence). Trimming took 6 bases from V and 4 from J; bases not matched to a gene: 4. The CDR3 has 14 residues. TCRdb's copy holds only in-frame clones and misses some; the assay was immunoSEQ multiplex PCR. The table has fewer than 250,000 clones, about four fifths seen once. Study members were between about 18 and 95 years old and lived in 25 or so US regions. All exposed participants met a person with COVID-19 within 2 weeks before entering the study. The chain has TRBV27 and TRBJ1-1, with TRBD1 matching 11 bases. The sequence came from a woman in her 50s who had been exposed to COVID-19. Sequenced: PBMCs or T cells enriched from blood (not recorded which). The CDR3 reads CASSTGTGGTEAFF. As DNA, the CDR3 is TGTGCCAGCAGCACCGGGACAGGGGGCACTGAAGCTTTCTTT.